The 23 T cell receptor beta chains below were found in one sample sequenced in a study of Ad26.COV2.S vaccination and SARS-CoV-2 variants. The protocol was immunoSEQ multiplex PCR, while the TCRdb copy is restricted to in-frame clones and leaves out a portion. The sample lists approximately 400,000 clones, 83% occurring once. The treatment here: about 20 received Ad26.COV2.S at low or high dose, single or two shots; roughly five received placebo; per-sample allocation not given. Specimen acquisition occurred on day 63 following the initial vaccine or placebo injection. Sequencing was performed on peripheral blood, taken in a trial of Ad26.COV2.S vaccine versus placebo. The receptors stem from a person between 18 and 59 years old who received the Ad26.COV2.S COVID-19 vaccine or a placebo.

The chain is built from TRBV5-6 and TRBJ2-5; a possible D gene is TRBD2 (5 bases). The V end lost 2 bases, the J end lost 5 bases, and 25 bases lay between the germline ends. The CDR3 has 18 residues. Per germline, CDR1 SGHDT and CDR2 YYEEEE. In nucleotides, the CDR3 is TGTGCCAGCAGCTTCGGGATCTGGCGGTTCCAGTATAAGGAGACCCAGTACTTC. Its protein is CASSFGIWRFQYKETQYF.

The V gene is TRBV12-3 or TRBV12-4, the J gene TRBJ1-6, with D uncertain. The CDR3 covers 12 residues. Trimming shortened V by 7 bases and J by 7 bases, and 8 bases separated the two germline ends. CDR3 loop: CASKFGNSPLHF. The CDR3 DNA is TGTGCCAGCAAGTTCGGAAATTCACCCCTCCACTTT.

The chain recombines TRBV24-1 with TRBJ1-2; D remains unclear. The CDR3 length is 13 residues. In germline, CDR1 is KGHDR, CDR2 SFDVKD. The V end lost 9 bases, the J end lost 3 bases, and 13 bases lay between the germline ends. The chain's CDR3 is CATQESGDYGYTF. CDR3 sequence (DNA): TGTGCCACCCAGGAGTCCGGGGACTATGGCTACACCTTC.

This chain links TRBV24-1 with TRBJ1-2; D unresolved. The CDR3 sequence is 12 residues long. The ends were cut back, 12 bases at V and 2 bases at J, with 12 bases in the middle. CDR1 and CDR2 (germline): KGHDR, SFDVKD. The CDR3 is CAAAPGNYGYTF. CDR3 sequence (DNA): TGTGCCGCGGCGCCGGGGAACTATGGCTACACCTTC.

This clone turned up a few times. The chain couples TRBV5-1 to TRBJ1-2; the D gene is possibly TRBD1 (6 bases). The CDR3 sequence is 18 residues long. The V end was cut by 0 bases, the J end by 2 bases, with 20 bases between. Germline assignment: CDR1 SGHRS and CDR2 YFSETQ. CDR3 DNA: TGCGCCAGCAGCTTGGCCTTGGGGGCCTGGGCATTGAACTATGGCTACACCTTC. Translating it yields CASSLALGAWALNYGYTF.

This chain connects TRBV7-2 to TRBJ2-7; D might be TRBD2 (7 bases). CDR1 and CDR2 from the germline V gene are SGHTA and FQGNSA. This CDR3 region has 17 residues. Trimming removed 1 base at V and 0 bases at J, with 16 bases between. The DNA of the CDR3 is TGTGCCAGCAGCTTAGGGGCTTTGGCGGGGGCCTCCTACGAGCAGTACTTC. It yields the protein CASSLGALAGASYEQYF.

V and J are TRBV9 and TRBJ2-1; TRBD2 matches at 13 bases. This CDR3 contains 16 residues. V dropped 4 bases and J dropped 8; count of bases not matched to a gene: 9. Germline lookup yields CDR1 SGDLS and CDR2 YYNGEE. CDR3 bases: TGTGCCAGCAGCCCCCTACTAGCGGGAGGGGTTGATGAGCAGTTCTTC. This translates into CASSPLLAGGVDEQFF.

V usage is TRBV3-1 (or the pseudogene TRBV3-2) and J usage is TRBJ1-1; D gene uncertain. The CDR3 runs to 14 residues. Germline V gene sequence: CDR1 LGHDT, CDR2 YNNKEL (reference sequence). The V and J ends lost 1 base and 0 bases respectively, with 6 bases between them. The CDR3 DNA is TGTGCCAGCAGCCAAGTTTCTTTGAACACTGAAGCTTTCTTT. Protein: CASSQVSLNTEAFF.

The V gene is TRBV5-8, the J gene TRBJ2-1; the D gene could be TRBD1 or TRBD2 (5 bases each). V dropped 2 bases and J dropped 6 bases, with 15 bases sitting between them. The germline V gene has CDR1 SGHTS and CDR2 YDEGEE. This CDR3 contains 15 residues. The CDR3 DNA follows: TGTGCCAGCAGCTTCATCGGGGCGGAAATCAATGAGCAGTTCTTC. Translated, it gives CASSFIGAEINEQFF.

This clone was picked up a small number of times. V is TRBV10-1 and J is TRBJ1-1, with a weak D call TRBD1 (5 bases). This CDR3 has 15 residues. With 5 bases removed from V and 4 bases from J, the gap between germline ends came to 17 bases. Germline V gene lookup returns CDR1 WNHNN and CDR2 SYGVQD (reference sequence). Here the CDR3 DNA reads TGCGCCAGCAGTTCCGGGACCCGGCGGACCACTGAAGCTTTCTTT. Translated: CASSSGTRRTTEAFF.

The chain has TRBV20-1 and TRBJ1-1; the D gene is possibly TRBD1 (5 bases). V was trimmed by 3 bases and J by 6 bases, leaving 23 bases between them. The CDR3 spans 16 residues. Germline values: CDR1 DFQATT, CDR2 SNEGSKA (reference sequence). The CDR3 sequence: CSASASRTPTYPEAFF. As DNA, the CDR3 is TGCAGTGCTAGTGCTAGCAGGACACCCACCTACCCTGAAGCTTTCTTT.

V usage is TRBV5-1 and J usage is TRBJ1-4, with 8 bases lining up with TRBD1. Germline V gives CDR1 SGHRS, CDR2 YFSETQ. The V and J ends lost 5 bases and 8 bases, in that order; junction bases with no gene match: 14. The CDR3 consists of 16 residues. This CDR3 is CASRPPLRTGSEKLFF. The CDR3 DNA follows: TGCGCCAGCAGGCCTCCCCTACGGACAGGGTCCGAAAAACTGTTTTTT.

This chain links TRBV30 with TRBJ2-7; no firm D call. The V end lost 4 bases, the J end lost 2 bases, and 9 bases lay between the germline ends. In germline, CDR1 is GTSNPN, CDR2 SVGIG (reference sequence). The CDR3 sequence is 12 residues long. CDR3 sequence: CAWIDTTYEQYF. CDR3 nucleotides: TGTGCCTGGATTGACACAACCTACGAGCAGTACTTC.

The chain carries TRBV12-3 or TRBV12-4 and TRBJ2-7; D is ambiguous. Trimming took 2 bases from V and 6 from J, leaving 8 bases between them. The CDR3 runs to 12 residues. The DNA for the CDR3 is TGTGCCAGCAGTTTAAACCCAGGCGAGCAGTACTTC. Amino acids: CASSLNPGEQYF.

The chain is built from TRBV4-3 and TRBJ1-1; D gene ambiguous. Germline loops: CDR1 LGHNA, CDR2 YSLEER. The germline V and J ends were trimmed by 1 base and 6 bases, with 15 bases remaining between them. The CDR3 length is 15 residues. CDR3 nucleotides: TGCGCCAGCAGCCAAGGGTCGCTCCGAGGTGCTGAAGCTTTCTTT. Its protein product is CASSQGSLRGAEAFF.

This rearrangement joins TRBV6-4 to TRBJ2-1; D not resolved. CDR3 length equals 14 residues. From germline, CDR1 is MRHNA and CDR2 SNTAGT. Trimming took 5 bases from V and 5 from J, leaving 13 bases between them. CDR3 DNA: TGTGCCAGCAGTCGATTTAAGGGCGACAATGAGCAGTTCTTC. Translating it yields CASSRFKGDNEQFF.

The chain joins TRBV21-1 to TRBJ2-1. TRBV21-1 is described as a pseudogene. This CDR3 contains 14 residues. CDR3 in DNA: TGTGCCAGCAGCAAAACCGCCTCCTACAATGAGCAGTTCTTC. Amino acids: CASSKTASYNEQFF.

This sequence joins TRBV5-6 and TRBJ1-3; D gene ambiguous. The CDR3 extends over 17 amino acids. V was pared by 0 bases and J by 1 base, with 14 bases between. Per the germline V gene, CDR1 is SGHDT and CDR2 is YYEEEE. CDR3 sequence: CASSLVLDYPSGNTIYF. Written as DNA, the CDR3 is TGTGCCAGCAGCTTGGTTCTGGACTATCCATCTGGAAACACCATATATTTT.

The CDR3 sequence: CASRYPGGGTGELFF. In nucleotides, the CDR3 is TGTGCCAGCAGGTACCCCGGGGGCGGTACCGGGGAGCTGTTTTTT. V and J are TRBV5-5 and TRBJ2-2; either TRBD1 or TRBD2 may supply D (6 bases each). Trimming left V 5 bases short and J 5 bases short, with 16 bases between. The germline V gene encodes CDR1 SGHKS and CDR2 YYEKEE (reference sequence). There are 15 residues in the CDR3.

V gene TRBV2 combines with J gene TRBJ2-3; D gene ambiguous. V was shortened by 3 bases and J by 2 bases, with 3 bases between the two germline ends. This CDR3 is built from 12 residues. Germline V gives CDR1 SNHLY, CDR2 FYNNEI. CDR3 in amino acids: CASSDATDTQYF. As DNA, the CDR3 is TGTGCCAGCAGTGACGCCACAGATACGCAGTATTTT.

V and J are TRBV6-5 and TRBJ2-7; D is possibly TRBD1 (6 bases). Germline loops: CDR1 MNHEY, CDR2 SVGAGI. The CDR3 extends over 15 amino acids. V was trimmed by 5 bases and J by 1 base, leaving 15 bases between them. For the CDR3, the DNA is TGTGCCAGCAGTCCCCCACAGGGCAGATCCTACGAGCAGTACTTC. Translating it yields CASSPPQGRSYEQYF.

The chain carries TRBV24-1 and TRBJ2-2; 8 positions match TRBD1. The CDR3 is 16 residues long. CDR1 and CDR2 (germline): KGHDR, SFDVKD. V lost 3 bases to trimming and J lost 4 bases; unmatched junction nucleotides: 6. The CDR3 nucleotides read TGTGCCACCAGTGATGTCAGACAGGGGCGCACCGGGGAGCTGTTTTTT. This encodes CATSDVRQGRTGELFF.

About this clone itself: The sample contains more than one DNA sequence encoding this CDR3. The chain joins TRBV5-1 to TRBJ2-3; D gene uncertain. There are 12 residues in the CDR3. With 0 bases removed from V and 6 bases from J, the gap between germline ends came to 5 bases. CDR1 is SGHRS, CDR2 YFSETQ, per germline. CDR3 protein: CASSLGGDTQYF. The CDR3 DNA reads TGCGCCAGCAGCTTGGGTGGGGATACGCAGTATTTT.